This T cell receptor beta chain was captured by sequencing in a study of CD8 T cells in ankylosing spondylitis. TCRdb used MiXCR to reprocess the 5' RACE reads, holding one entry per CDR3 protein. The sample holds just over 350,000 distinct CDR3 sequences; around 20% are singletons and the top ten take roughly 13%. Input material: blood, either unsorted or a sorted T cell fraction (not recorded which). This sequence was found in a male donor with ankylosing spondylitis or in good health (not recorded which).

CDR3 bases: TGCGCCAGCAGCCTGGGGGACGACGAGCAGTACTTC. Amino acids: CASSLGDDEQYF. The chain uses TRBV5-1 and TRBJ2-7; D possibly uses TRBD1 or TRBD2 (5 bases each). CDR3 length equals 12 residues. Trimming took off 4 bases at V and 5 bases at J, with 10 bases between the two ends. The germline gives CDR1 SGHRS, CDR2 YFSETQ.